This T cell receptor (beta chain) was recorded in a study of identical twins (dated by TCRdb to 2016 to 2017). With regard to the full study: To test whether fetal clonotypes persist, the study used deep sequencing on TCR alpha and beta repertoires from monozygotic twins, unrelated adults of various ages, and cord blood. To rule out contamination, replicate twin experiments were performed at different times with different library preparation protocols. Broader findings and caveats from the paper: Because the same donors could not be followed over many years, the conclusions relied on cross-sectional statistical analysis. Recombination models systematically underestimated out-of-frame TCR alpha sharing in monozygotic twins but agreed with sharing between unrelated individuals. Out-of-frame TCR alpha sequences shared between twins showed an excess of low generation-probability sequences compared with coincidental sharing between unrelated individuals. Zero-insertion analyses could be partly confounded by invariant T cells such as MAIT and iNKT, though diverse VJ usage argued against such confounding for most clonotypes. In beta out-of-frame sequences, excess twin sharing was weaker, because having fewer shared sequences lowered the signal-to-noise ratio. Fewer insertions were carried by abundant cord blood beta clonotypes, a similar but weaker trend appeared in young adult naive repertoires, and no such trend appeared in memory repertoires.

Only healthy Caucasian donors were included. The twin cohort consisted of three pairs of female monozygotic twins, all aged 18 to 29 years. Positive isolation kits from Invitrogen were used to isolate the CD4+ and CD8+ T cell populations. Library preparation used 5' RACE. The sequencer listed for this sample is Illumina HiSeq 2000. Template switching added a universal primer binding site, and the final cDNA carried a unique molecular identifier that allowed TCR cDNA molecules to be counted accurately. First-strand cDNA for TCR alpha and beta chains was synthesized from specific primers in the conserved constant-segment region. To control for contamination, every cDNA library carried two barcodes: a SMART-Mk sample barcode plus Illumina barcodes. TruSeq adapter sequences along with Illumina sample barcodes were introduced in two successive PCR steps. The TCR alpha and beta cDNA libraries were sequenced on the Illumina HiSeq platform using custom primers. The study's own analysis went as follows. Raw reads were processed with MiGEC to extract unique molecular identifiers, and MiXCR was used to determine CDR3 positions. For each individual, recombination models were inferred using an EM algorithm with the repgenHMM and IGoR tools. Shared clonotype analysis was performed with the tcR package in R, normalizing sharing by the product of cloneset sizes. To study raw recombination without the effects of thymic and clonal selection, out-of-frame nonproductive sequences were analyzed. Starting from the raw public reads, TCRdb applied fastp trimming at Q25, assembled clones with MiXCR and retained in-frame beta chains. Each record represents a unique CDR3 protein, reported with the most common genes and DNA among its rows. The V and J calls, along with clone size, are taken from TCRdb and not from the paper's own processing. This sample is represented by 500,000 or so distinct CDR3 sequences; over 12% of them were singletons. The ten largest clones take up around 0.48% of the sample.

Details on this clonotype: The specificity of this receptor is unknown. No base qualities exist here, and no much larger clone lies one base off it.

CDR1 and CDR2, looked up from the germline V gene, are MDHEN and SYDVKM. V gives up 3 bases and J gives up 0 bases, and the segment between their germline ends measures 12 bases. The CDR3 contains 15 residues, cysteine and phenylalanine counted. Only the CDR3 DNA is retained, 45 bases long and in frame from the first base. These records were also assigned to another study, of yellow fever vaccine responses in identical twins. The second publication reports: According to the authors, in identical twins the way T cells responded to vaccination appeared partly convergent and partly personalized. In identical twins, the study followed T cell clones that responded to the vaccine with precision.

The rearranged chain carries TRBV28 and TRBJ2-7; a confident D gene designation cannot be given. This clonotype was sampled from a young woman in good health. The sequencing input was CD4+ T cells sorted from blood. The sequence in DNA is TGTGCCAGCAGTTTTTTATGGCCCTCCTCCTACGAGCAGTACTTC. This gives the protein CASSFLWPSSYEQYF.